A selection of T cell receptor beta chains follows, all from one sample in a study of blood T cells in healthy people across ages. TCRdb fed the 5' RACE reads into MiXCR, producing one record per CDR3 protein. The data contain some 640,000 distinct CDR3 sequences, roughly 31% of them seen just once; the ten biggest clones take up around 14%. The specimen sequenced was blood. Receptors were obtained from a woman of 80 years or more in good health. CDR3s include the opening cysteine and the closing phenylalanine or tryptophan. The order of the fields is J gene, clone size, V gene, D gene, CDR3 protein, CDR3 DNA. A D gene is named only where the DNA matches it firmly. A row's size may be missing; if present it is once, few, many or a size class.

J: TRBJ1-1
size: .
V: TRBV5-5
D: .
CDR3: CASLQHLNTEAFF
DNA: TGTGCCAGCCTACAACACCTGAACACTGAAGCTTTCTTT

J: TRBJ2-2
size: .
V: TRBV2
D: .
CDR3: CASSEARWNTGELFF
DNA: TGTGCCAGCAGTGAAGCGCGGTGGAACACCGGGGAGCTGTTTTTT

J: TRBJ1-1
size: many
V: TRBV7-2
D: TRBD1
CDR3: CASSLDRGSTEAFF
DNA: TGTGCCAGCAGCTTAGACAGGGGGAGCACTGAAGCTTTCTTT

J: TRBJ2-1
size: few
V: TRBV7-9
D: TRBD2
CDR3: CASSPRLLAGVYNEQFF
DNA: TGTGCCAGCAGCCCTAGGCTTCTAGCGGGGGTATACAATGAGCAGTTCTTC

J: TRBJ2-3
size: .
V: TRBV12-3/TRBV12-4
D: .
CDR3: CASSFSGARTDTQYF
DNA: TGTGCCAGCAGTTTTTCCGGAGCTAGAACAGATACGCAGTATTTT

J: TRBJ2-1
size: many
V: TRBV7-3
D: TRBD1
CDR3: CASSNTGGAYNEQFF
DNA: TGTGCCAGCAGCAATACAGGGGGCGCCTACAATGAGCAGTTCTTC

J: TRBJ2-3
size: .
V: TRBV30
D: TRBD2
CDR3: CAWSPGTSVGTQYF
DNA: TGTGCCTGGAGTCCCGGGACTAGCGTTGGTACGCAGTATTTT

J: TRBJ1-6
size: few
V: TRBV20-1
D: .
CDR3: CSAPRADFHSPLHF
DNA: TGCAGTGCTCCCCGGGCGGATTTTCATTCACCCCTCCACTTT

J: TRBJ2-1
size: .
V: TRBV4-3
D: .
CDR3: CASSQDWQAAYNEQFF
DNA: TGCGCCAGCAGCCAAGATTGGCAGGCCGCCTACAATGAGCAGTTCTTC

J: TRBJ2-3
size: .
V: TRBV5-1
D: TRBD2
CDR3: CASSLARSGGARDTQYF
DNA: TGCGCCAGCAGCTTGGCCCGGAGCGGGGGGGCGAGAGATACGCAGTATTTT

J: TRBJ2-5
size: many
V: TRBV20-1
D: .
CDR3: CSARTGGTGQETQYF
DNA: TGCAGTGCTAGAACGGGAGGGACAGGGCAAGAGACCCAGTACTTC

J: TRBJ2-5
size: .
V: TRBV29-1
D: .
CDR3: CSVPEIGETQYF
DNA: TGCAGCGTTCCAGAAATCGGCGAGACCCAGTACTTC

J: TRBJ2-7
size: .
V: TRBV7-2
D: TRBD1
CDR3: CASSPGGGTGMNEQYF
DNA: TGTGCCAGCAGCCCCGGCGGCGGGACAGGGATGAACGAGCAGTACTTC

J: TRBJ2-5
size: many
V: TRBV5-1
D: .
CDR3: CASSLADYLQETQYF
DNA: TGCGCCAGCAGCTTGGCCGACTACCTCCAAGAGACCCAGTACTTC

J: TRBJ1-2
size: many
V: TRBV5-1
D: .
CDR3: CASRESNYGYTF
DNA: TGCGCCAGCAGAGAGTCTAACTATGGCTACACCTTC

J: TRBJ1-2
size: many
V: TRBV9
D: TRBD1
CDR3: CASSVADRNYGYTF
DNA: TGTGCCAGCAGCGTCGCGGACAGGAACTATGGCTACACCTTC

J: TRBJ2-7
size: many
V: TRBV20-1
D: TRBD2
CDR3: CSARHGREQYF
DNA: TGCAGTGCCCGTCACGGGAGGGAGCAGTACTTC

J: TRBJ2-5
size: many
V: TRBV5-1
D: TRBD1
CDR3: CASSGTGGETQYF
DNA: TGCGCCAGCAGCGGGACAGGCGGGGAGACCCAGTACTTC

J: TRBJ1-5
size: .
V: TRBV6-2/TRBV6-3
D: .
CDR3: CASCNSNQPQHF
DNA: TGTGCCAGCTGTAATAGCAATCAGCCCCAGCATTTT

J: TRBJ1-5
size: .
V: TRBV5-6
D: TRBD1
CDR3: CASSHHGTGTYSNQPQHF
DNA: TGTGCCAGCAGCCACCACGGGACAGGGACTTATAGCAATCAGCCCCAGCATTTT

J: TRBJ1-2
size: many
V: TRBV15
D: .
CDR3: CATSDFSRVGYTF
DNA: TGTGCCACCAGCGATTTTTCAAGAGTTGGCTACACCTTC

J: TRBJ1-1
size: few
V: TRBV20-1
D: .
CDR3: CSAQCRVGTEAFF
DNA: TGCAGTGCTCAATGCAGGGTAGGGACTGAAGCTTTCTTT

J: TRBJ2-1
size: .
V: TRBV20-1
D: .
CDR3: CSARDASSPDAEQFF
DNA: TGCAGTGCTAGAGACGCTAGCTCTCCGGACGCTGAGCAGTTCTTC

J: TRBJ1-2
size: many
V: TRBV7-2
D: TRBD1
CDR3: CASSHEGQGAVKNYGYTF
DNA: TGTGCCAGCAGCCACGAGGGACAGGGGGCCGTCAAGAACTATGGCTACACCTTC

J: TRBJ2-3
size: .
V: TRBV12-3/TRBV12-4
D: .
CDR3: CASSEGGRTDAQYF
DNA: TGTGCCAGCAGTGAAGGGGGGAGAACAGATGCGCAATATTTT

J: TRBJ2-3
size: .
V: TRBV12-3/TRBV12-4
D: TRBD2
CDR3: CASSITSGGRLSTDTQYF
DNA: TGTGCCAGCAGCATTACTAGCGGGGGGCGTTTGAGCACAGATACGCAGTATTTT

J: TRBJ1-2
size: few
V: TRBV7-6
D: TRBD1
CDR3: CASSHGTGEGYTF
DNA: TGTGCCAGCAGCCACGGGACAGGGGAAGGCTACACCTTC

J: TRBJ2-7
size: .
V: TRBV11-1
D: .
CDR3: CASSFAEAYEQYF
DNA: TGTGCCAGCAGCTTCGCCGAGGCCTACGAGCAGTACTTC

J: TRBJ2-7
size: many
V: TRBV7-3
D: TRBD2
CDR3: CASRLSGTSPGEQYF
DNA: TGTGCCAGCAGATTAAGCGGGACTAGTCCCGGCGAGCAGTACTTC

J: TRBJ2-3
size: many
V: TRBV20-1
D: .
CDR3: CSARGSPLGRGRTDTQYF
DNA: TGCAGTGCTAGAGGATCGCCCCTCGGGCGGGGGCGCACAGATACGCAGTATTTT

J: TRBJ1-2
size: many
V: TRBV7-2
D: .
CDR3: CASSRVRGRISYGYTF
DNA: TGTGCCAGCAGCCGCGTACGGGGTAGAATATCCTATGGCTACACCTTC

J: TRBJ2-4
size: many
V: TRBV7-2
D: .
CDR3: CASSFRGGDIQYF
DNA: TGTGCCAGCAGCTTTCGGGGAGGAGACATTCAGTACTTC

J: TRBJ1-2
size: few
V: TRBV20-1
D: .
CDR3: CSARGGLGALGYTF
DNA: TGCAGTGCTAGAGGGGGTCTAGGGGCGCTTGGCTACACCTTC

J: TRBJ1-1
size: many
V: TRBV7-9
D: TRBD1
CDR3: CASSLRSGGMNTEAFF
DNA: TGTGCCAGCAGCTTAAGGTCAGGGGGGATGAACACTGAAGCTTTCTTT

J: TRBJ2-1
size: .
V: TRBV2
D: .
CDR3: CASSGSNNEQFF
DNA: TGTGCCAGCAGTGGGTCAAACAATGAGCAGTTCTTC

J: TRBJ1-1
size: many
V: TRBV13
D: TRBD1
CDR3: CASSPGTDTEAFF
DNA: TGTGCCAGCAGCCCCGGGACAGACACTGAAGCTTTCTTT

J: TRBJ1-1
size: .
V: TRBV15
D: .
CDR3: CATSSETLGAFF
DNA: TGTGCCACCAGCAGCGAGACTCTGGGAGCTTTCTTT

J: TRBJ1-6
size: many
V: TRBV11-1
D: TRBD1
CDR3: CASSQFRGNGYNSPLHF
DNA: TGTGCCAGCAGCCAATTCAGGGGGAATGGCTATAATTCACCCCTCCACTTT

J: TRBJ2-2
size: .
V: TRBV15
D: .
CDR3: CATSRDMGRATGELFF
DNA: TGTGCCACCAGCAGAGATATGGGCAGGGCCACCGGGGAGCTGTTTTTT

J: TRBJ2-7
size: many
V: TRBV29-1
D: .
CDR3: CSAVGLSEPYEQYF
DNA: TGCAGCGCCGTCGGTTTAAGCGAGCCCTACGAGCAGTACTTC

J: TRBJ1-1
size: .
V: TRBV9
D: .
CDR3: CASSVDGGLGEAFF
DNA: TGTGCCAGCAGCGTAGATGGGGGTCTTGGCGAAGCTTTCTTT

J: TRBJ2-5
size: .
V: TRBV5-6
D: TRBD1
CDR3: CASSSMDRNSEQYF
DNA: TGTGCCAGCAGCTCCATGGACAGGAACAGTGAGCAGTACTTC

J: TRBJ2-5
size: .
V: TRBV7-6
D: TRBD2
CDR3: CASSLGRREAGETQYF
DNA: TGTGCCAGCAGCTTAGGGAGACGGGAGGCGGGGGAGACCCAGTACTTC

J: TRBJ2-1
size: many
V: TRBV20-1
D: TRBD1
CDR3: CSARETQGVRDEQFF
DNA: TGCAGTGCTAGAGAGACACAGGGGGTAAGGGATGAGCAGTTCTTC

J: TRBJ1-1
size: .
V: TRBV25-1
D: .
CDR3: CASSDPLRGRAFF
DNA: TGTGCCAGCAGTGATCCTCTCAGGGGAAGAGCTTTCTTT

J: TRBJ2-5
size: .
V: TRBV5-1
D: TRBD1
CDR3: CASSFGTGGEETRYF
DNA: TGCGCCAGCAGCTTCGGGACAGGGGGGGAAGAGACCCGGTACTTC

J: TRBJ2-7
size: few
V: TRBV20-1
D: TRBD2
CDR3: CGARRLAGGQEAQYF
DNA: TGCGGTGCTAGACGGCTAGCGGGGGGTCAAGAGGCCCAGTACTTC

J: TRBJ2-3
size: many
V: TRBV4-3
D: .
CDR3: CASSQGETGHTDTQYF
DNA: TGCGCCAGCAGCCAAGGAGAGACAGGTCACACAGATACGCAGTATTTT

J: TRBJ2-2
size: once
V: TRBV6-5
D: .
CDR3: CASSTNRGTGKLFF
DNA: TGTGCCAGCAGCACAAACCGGGGCACCGGGAAGCTGTTTTTT

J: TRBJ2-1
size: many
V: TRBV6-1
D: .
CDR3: CASSEIREYNEQFF
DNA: TGTGCCAGCAGTGAGATCCGGGAATACAATGAGCAGTTCTTC

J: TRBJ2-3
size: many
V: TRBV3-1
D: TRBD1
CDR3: CASSQETGFADTQYF
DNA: TGTGCCAGCAGCCAAGAGACAGGGTTCGCAGATACGCAGTATTTT

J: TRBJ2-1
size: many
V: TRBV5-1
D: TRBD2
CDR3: CASTGGVSYNEQFF
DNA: TGCGCCAGCACTGGGGGGGTCTCCTACAATGAGCAGTTCTTC